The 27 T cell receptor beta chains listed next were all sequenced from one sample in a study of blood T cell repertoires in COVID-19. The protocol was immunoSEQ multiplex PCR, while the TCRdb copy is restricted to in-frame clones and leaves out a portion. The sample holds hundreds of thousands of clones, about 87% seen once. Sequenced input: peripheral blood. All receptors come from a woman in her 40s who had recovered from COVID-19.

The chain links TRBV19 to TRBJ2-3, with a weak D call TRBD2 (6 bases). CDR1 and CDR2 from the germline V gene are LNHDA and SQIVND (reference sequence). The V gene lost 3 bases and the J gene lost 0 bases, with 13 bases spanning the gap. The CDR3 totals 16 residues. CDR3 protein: CASSMRGKLSTDTQYF. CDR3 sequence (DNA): TGTGCCAGTAGTATGCGGGGCAAGCTAAGCACAGATACGCAGTATTTT. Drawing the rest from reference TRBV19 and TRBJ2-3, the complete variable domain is DGGITQSPKYLFRKEGQNVTLSCEQNLNHDAMYWYRQDPGQGLRLIYYSQIVNDFQKGDIAEGYSVSREKKESFPLTVTSAQKNPTAFYLCASSMRGKLSTDTQYFGPGTRLTVL.

The CDR3, as DNA: TGTGCCAGCAGTTACTCGGAGGGGAACACTGAAGCTTTCTTT. Protein sequence: CASSYSEGNTEAFF. The chain employs TRBV6-2 or TRBV6-3 and TRBJ1-1; D gene uncertain. The CDR3 loop spans 14 amino acids. V dropped 0 bases and J dropped 1 base, with 6 bases sitting between them. Germline V CDR1 and CDR2: MNHEY, SVGEGT.

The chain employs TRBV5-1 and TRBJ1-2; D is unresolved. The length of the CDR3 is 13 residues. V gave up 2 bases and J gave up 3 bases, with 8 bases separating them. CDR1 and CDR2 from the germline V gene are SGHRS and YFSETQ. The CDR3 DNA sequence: TGCGCCAGCAGCTTAGACGGGGACTATGGCTACACCTTC. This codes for CASSLDGDYGYTF.

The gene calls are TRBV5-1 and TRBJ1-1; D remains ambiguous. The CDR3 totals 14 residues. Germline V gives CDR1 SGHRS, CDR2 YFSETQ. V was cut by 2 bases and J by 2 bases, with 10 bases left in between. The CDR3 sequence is CASSFTADNTEAFF. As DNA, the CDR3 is TGCGCCAGCAGCTTTACAGCGGATAACACTGAAGCTTTCTTT.

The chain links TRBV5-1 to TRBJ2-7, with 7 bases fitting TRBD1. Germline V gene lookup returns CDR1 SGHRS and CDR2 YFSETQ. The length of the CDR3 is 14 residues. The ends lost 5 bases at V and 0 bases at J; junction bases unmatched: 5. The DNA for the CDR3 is TGCGCCAGCAGTTCCGGGACAGCCTCCTACGAGCAGTACTTC. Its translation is CASSSGTASYEQYF.

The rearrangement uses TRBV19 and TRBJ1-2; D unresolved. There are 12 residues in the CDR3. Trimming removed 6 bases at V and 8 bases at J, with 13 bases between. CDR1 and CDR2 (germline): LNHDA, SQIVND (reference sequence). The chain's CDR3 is CASSPHSRGYTF. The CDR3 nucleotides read TGTGCCAGTAGCCCTCATAGCCGGGGCTACACCTTC.

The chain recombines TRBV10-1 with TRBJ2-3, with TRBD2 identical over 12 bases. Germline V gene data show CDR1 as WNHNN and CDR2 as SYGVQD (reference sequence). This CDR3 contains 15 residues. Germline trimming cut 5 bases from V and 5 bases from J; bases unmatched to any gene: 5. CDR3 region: CASSYLAGGLDTQYF. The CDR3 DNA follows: TGCGCCAGCAGTTACCTAGCGGGGGGGTTAGATACGCAGTATTTT.

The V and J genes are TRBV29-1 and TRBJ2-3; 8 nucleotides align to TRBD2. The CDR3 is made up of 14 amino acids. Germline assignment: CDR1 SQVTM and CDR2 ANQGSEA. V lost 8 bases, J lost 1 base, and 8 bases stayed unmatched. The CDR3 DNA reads TGCAGCACCCTGCAAGCGGGGGGCACAGATACGCAGTATTTT. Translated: CSTLQAGGTDTQYF.

The CDR3 nucleotides read TGTGCCAGCAGTAGACGAGGCTCTGGAAACACCATATATTTT. Protein: CASSRRGSGNTIYF. The chain combines TRBV6-2 or TRBV6-3 with TRBJ1-3; D unresolved. This CDR3 comprises 14 residues. V lost 5 bases and J lost 0, with 8 bases in between. The germline V gene has CDR1 MNHEY and CDR2 SVGEGT.

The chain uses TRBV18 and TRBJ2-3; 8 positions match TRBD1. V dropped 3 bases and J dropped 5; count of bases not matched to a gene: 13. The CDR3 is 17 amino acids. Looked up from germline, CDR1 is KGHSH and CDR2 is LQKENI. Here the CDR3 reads CASSPRNSDRVLDTQYF. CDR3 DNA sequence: TGTGCCAGCTCACCTAGAAACTCGGACAGGGTTTTAGATACGCAGTATTTT.

This chain's CDR3 is CASSSRGGDTEAFF. The CDR3 region has the DNA TGCGCCAGCAGCTCCAGGGGTGGAGACACTGAAGCTTTCTTT. This chain uses TRBV5-1 with TRBJ1-1; maybe TRBD1 (6 bases). Per the germline V gene, CDR1 is SGHRS and CDR2 is YFSETQ. The CDR3 has 14 residues. V was trimmed by 3 bases and J by 3 bases, leaving 12 bases between them.

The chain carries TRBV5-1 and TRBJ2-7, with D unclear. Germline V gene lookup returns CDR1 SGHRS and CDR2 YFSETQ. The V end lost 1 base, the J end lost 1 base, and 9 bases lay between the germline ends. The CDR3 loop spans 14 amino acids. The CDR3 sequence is CASSLQARSYEQYF. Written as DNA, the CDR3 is TGCGCCAGCAGCTTGCAGGCCCGATCCTACGAGCAGTACTTC.

The CDR3 loop reads CASSLIWVTVSTDTQYF. The CDR3 nucleotides are TGCGCCAGCAGCTTGATCTGGGTCACAGTTAGCACAGATACGCAGTATTTT. The V and J genes are TRBV5-1 and TRBJ2-3; D is undetermined. There are 17 residues in the CDR3. The V end was cut by 1 base, the J end by 0 bases, with 15 bases between. Germline assignment: CDR1 SGHRS and CDR2 YFSETQ.

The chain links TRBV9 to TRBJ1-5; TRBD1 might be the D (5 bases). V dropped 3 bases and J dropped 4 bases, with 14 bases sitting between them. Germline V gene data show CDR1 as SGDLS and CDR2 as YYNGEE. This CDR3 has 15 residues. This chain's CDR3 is CASSAGPGRNQPQHF. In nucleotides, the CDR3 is TGTGCCAGCAGCGCTGGACCAGGGCGAAATCAGCCCCAGCATTTT.

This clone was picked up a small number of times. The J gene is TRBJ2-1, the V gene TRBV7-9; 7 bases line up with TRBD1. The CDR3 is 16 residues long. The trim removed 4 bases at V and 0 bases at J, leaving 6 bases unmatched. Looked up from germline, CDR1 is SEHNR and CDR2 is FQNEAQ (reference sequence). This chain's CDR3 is CASSWNRGSSYNEQFF. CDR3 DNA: TGTGCCAGCAGCTGGAACAGGGGCAGCTCCTACAATGAGCAGTTCTTC.

The CDR3, as DNA: TGCGCCAGCAGCTTTGGGACTAGCATCTATGAGCAGTTCTTC. It specifies CASSFGTSIYEQFF. The chain uses TRBV5-1 and TRBJ2-1, with 9 bases fitting TRBD2. CDR3 length: 14 residues. J gave up 8 bases and V 2 bases, and 5 bases lay outside the gene matches. Germline-derived CDR1 and CDR2 are SGHRS and YFSETQ. Variable domain in full (rest from reference TRBV5-1 and TRBJ2-1): KAGVTQTPRYLIKTRGQQVTLSCSPISGHRSVSWYQQTPGQGLQFLFEYFSETQRNKGNFPGRFSGRQFSNSRSEMNVSTLELGDSALYLCASSFGTSIYEQFFGPGTRLTVL.

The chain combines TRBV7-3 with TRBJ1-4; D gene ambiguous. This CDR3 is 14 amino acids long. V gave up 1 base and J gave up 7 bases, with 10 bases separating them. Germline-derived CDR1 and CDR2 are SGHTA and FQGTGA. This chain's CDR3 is CASSLRPSGEKLFF. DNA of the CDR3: TGTGCCAGCAGCTTAAGACCGAGCGGTGAAAAACTGTTTTTT.

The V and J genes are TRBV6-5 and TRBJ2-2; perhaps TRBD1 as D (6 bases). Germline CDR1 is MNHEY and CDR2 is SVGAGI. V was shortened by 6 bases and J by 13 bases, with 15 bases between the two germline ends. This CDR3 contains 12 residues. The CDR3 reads CASRPRGQTLFF. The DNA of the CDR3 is TGTGCCAGCAGGCCCAGGGGACAAACGCTGTTTTTT.

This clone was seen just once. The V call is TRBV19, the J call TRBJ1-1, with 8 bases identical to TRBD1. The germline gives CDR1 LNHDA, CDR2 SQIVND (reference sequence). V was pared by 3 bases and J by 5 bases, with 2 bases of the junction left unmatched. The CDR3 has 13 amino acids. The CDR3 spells CASSMDRETEAFF. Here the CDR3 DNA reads TGTGCCAGTAGTATGGACAGGGAAACTGAAGCTTTCTTT.

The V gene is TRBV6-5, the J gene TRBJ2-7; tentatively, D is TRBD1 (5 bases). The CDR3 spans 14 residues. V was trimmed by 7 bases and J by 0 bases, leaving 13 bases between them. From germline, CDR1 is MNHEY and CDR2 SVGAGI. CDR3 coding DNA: TGTGCCAGCAATCAGGGAAGCACCTCCTACGAGCAGTACTTC. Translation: CASNQGSTSYEQYF.

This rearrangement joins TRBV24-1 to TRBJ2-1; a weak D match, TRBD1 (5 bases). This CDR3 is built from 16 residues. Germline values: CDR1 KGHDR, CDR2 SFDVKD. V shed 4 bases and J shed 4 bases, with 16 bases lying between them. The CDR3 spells CATSDLNPQGYNEQFF. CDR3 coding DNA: TGTGCCACCAGTGACTTAAACCCGCAGGGATACAATGAGCAGTTCTTC.

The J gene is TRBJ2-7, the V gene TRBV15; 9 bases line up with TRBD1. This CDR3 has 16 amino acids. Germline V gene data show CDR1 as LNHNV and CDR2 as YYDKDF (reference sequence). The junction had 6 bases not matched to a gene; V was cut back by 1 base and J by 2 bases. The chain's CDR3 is CATSRAGQGRPYEQYF. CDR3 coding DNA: TGTGCCACCAGCAGAGCTGGACAGGGGCGTCCCTACGAGCAGTACTTC.

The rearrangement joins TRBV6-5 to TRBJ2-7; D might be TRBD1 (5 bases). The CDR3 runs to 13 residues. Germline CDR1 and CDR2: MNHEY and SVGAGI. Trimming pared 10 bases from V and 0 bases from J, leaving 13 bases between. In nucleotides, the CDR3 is TGTGCCACCCGACAGTCGAGCTCCTACGAGCAGTACTTC. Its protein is CATRQSSSYEQYF.

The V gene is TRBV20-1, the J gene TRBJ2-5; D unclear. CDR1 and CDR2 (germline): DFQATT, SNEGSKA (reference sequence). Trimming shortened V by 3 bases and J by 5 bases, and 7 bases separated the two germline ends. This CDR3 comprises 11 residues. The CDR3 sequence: CSASAWETQYF. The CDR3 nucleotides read TGCAGTGCTAGCGCGTGGGAGACCCAGTACTTC.

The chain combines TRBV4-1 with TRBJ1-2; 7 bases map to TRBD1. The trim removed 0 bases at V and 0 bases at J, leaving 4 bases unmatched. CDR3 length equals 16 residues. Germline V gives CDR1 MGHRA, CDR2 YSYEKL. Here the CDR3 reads CASSQDRTGANYGYTF. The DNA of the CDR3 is TGCGCCAGCAGCCAAGACAGGACAGGAGCTAACTATGGCTACACCTTC.

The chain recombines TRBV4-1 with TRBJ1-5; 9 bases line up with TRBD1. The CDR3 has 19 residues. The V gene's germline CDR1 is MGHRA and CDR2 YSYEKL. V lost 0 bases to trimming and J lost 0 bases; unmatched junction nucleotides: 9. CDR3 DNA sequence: TGCGCCAGCAGCCAAGACTACAGGGGGCGGGGGAATAGCAATCAGCCCCAGCATTTT. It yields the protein CASSQDYRGRGNSNQPQHF.

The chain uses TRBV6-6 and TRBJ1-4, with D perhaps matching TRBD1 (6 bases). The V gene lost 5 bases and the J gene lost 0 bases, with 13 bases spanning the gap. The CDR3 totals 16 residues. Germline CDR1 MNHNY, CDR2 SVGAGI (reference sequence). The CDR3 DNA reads TGTGCCAGCAGTCGAACAGGGCGTGCAACTAATGAAAAACTGTTTTTT. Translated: CASSRTGRATNEKLFF.